What follows are 24 T cell receptor beta chains derived from one specimen sequenced in a study of T cell repertoires in cytomegalovirus infection. For these receptors, no antigen is known. TCRdb reprocessed the reads with MiXCR, giving one entry per CDR3 protein. The sample yields about 830,000 distinct CDR3 sequences, about 30% seen once. Specimen: cultured CD8+ T cells from PBMCs, collected from culture after CMV antigen stimulation. The receptors were gathered from a human donor in good health (CMV status not recorded). Some clones in this sample may be carry-over from other donors' samples.

In this sample, this clonotype turned up many times. The chain recombines TRBV7-9 with TRBJ2-7, with 8 positions matching TRBD1. The ends lost 5 bases at V and 0 bases at J; junction bases unmatched: 9. CDR1 and CDR2 (germline): SEHNR, FQNEAQ (reference sequence). This CDR3 is built from 16 residues. The CDR3 spells CASSDGQGYSSYEQYV. For the CDR3, the DNA is TGTGCCAGCAGCGATGGACAGGGATACAGCTCCTACGAGCAGTACGTC.

This chain joins TRBV5-4 and TRBJ2-7; D unclear. CDR1 and CDR2 from the germline V gene are SGHNT and YYREEE (reference sequence). CDR3 length equals 14 residues. Trimming shortened V by 4 bases and J by 3 bases, and 14 bases separated the two germline ends. The CDR3 loop reads CASSASFTDYEQYF. The CDR3 region has the DNA TGTGCCAGCAGCGCATCCTTTACCGACTACGAGCAGTACTTC. The whole variable domain, remainder taken from reference TRBV5-4 and TRBJ2-7, is ETGVTQSPTHLIKTRGQQVTLRCSSQSGHNTVSWYQQALGQGPQFIFQYYREEENGRGNFPPRFSGLQFPNYSSELNVNALELDDSALYLCASSASFTDYEQYFGPGTRLTVT.

The table lists this clonotype with a few counts. V and J are TRBV7-9 and TRBJ1-1, with TRBD1 matching over 7 bases. Germline V lookup: CDR1 SEHNR, CDR2 FQNEAQ (reference sequence). Germline trimming cut 6 bases from V and 0 bases from J; bases unmatched to any gene: 7. This CDR3 is 15 amino acids long. The CDR3 DNA follows: TGTGCCAGCAGACCTCAACAGGGGATGAACACTGAAGCTTTCTTT. Its protein product is CASRPQQGMNTEAFF.

This clonotype was detected once. This chain connects TRBV20-1 to TRBJ1-1, with 7 bases aligning to TRBD1. The CDR3 is 14 residues long. The J segment lost 1 base and the V segment lost 6 bases, leaving 8 bases of the junction unmatched. The germline V gene has CDR1 DFQATT and CDR2 SNEGSKA (reference sequence). CDR3 in DNA: TGCAGTGCCTATACAGGGGATGGGAACACTGAAGCTTTCTTT. Translation gives CSAYTGDGNTEAFF.

Many counts were recorded for this clonotype. The chain is built from TRBV7-8 and TRBJ2-3; 8 nucleotides match TRBD2. The length of the CDR3 is 15 residues. V gave up 5 bases and J gave up 5 bases; unmatched junction bases: 9. In germline, CDR1 is SGHVS, CDR2 FQNEAQ. CDR3 DNA sequence: TGTGCCAGCAGCCCGTCTAGCAGCGGGGGAGATACGCAGTATTTT. Translated: CASSPSSSGGDTQYF.

This clonotype was observed many times. The chain links TRBV4-1 to TRBJ2-2; no clear D. Trimming shortened V by 0 bases and J by 9 bases, and 11 bases separated the two germline ends. CDR1 and CDR2 from the germline V gene are MGHRA and YSYEKL. The CDR3 contains 14 residues. The CDR3 loop reads CASSQDPIGRELFF. CDR3 coding DNA: TGCGCCAGCAGCCAAGACCCCATAGGGCGGGAGCTGTTTTTT.

In this sample, this clonotype turned up a few times. The chain employs TRBV7-6 and TRBJ1-5; maybe TRBD1 (6 bases). The germline V gene encodes CDR1 SGHVS and CDR2 FNYEAQ. There are 15 residues in the CDR3. V gave up 1 base and J gave up 3 bases, with 10 bases separating them. The CDR3 region is CASSLDRELNQPQHF. In DNA, the CDR3 is TGTGCCAGCAGCTTAGACAGGGAGCTCAATCAGCCCCAGCATTTT.

This clonotype was seen more than once but under ten times. The chain has TRBV28 and TRBJ2-7; D not certain. Trimming removed 5 bases from V and 0 bases from J, with 8 bases in between. Germline CDR1 reads MDHEN; CDR2 reads SYDVKM. The CDR3 totals 13 residues. The CDR3 here is CASSPPHSYEQYV. The CDR3 DNA reads as TGTGCCAGCAGTCCCCCCCACTCCTACGAGCAGTACGTC.

This clonotype was seen more than once but under ten times. This rearrangement joins TRBV12-3 or TRBV12-4 to TRBJ1-2; 12 bases map to TRBD1. CDR3 length equals 15 residues. With V trimmed by 7 bases and J by 8 bases, 11 bases remained unmatched. The CDR3 spells CASTYPGQGAGGYTF. In DNA, the CDR3 is TGTGCCAGCACCTACCCGGGACAGGGGGCTGGAGGCTACACCTTC.

This clonotype came up a few times. This chain connects TRBV9 to TRBJ1-2, with D perhaps TRBD1 (5 bases). This CDR3 region has 16 residues. Trimming left V 0 bases short and J 4 bases short, with 16 bases between. Germline CDR1 SGDLS, CDR2 YYNGEE. CDR3 bases: TGTGCCAGCAGCGTAGGACGACAGCATGGTAGCTATGGCTACACCTTC. Residues: CASSVGRQHGSYGYTF. Using reference TRBV9 and TRBJ1-2 for the parts outside the CDR3, the full variable domain is DSGVTQTPKHLITATGQRVTLRCSPRSGDLSVYWYQQSLDQGLQFLIQYYNGEERAKGNILERFSAQQFPDLHSELNLSSLELGDSALYFCASSVGRQHGSYGYTFGSGTRLTVV.

This clonotype was seen a few times. The chain joins TRBV6-2 or TRBV6-3 to TRBJ2-5; 15 positions agree with TRBD2. The CDR3 is made up of 16 amino acids. Germline loops: CDR1 MNHEY, CDR2 SVGEGT. Trimming removed 6 bases from V and 3 bases from J; junction bases left unmatched: 5. The CDR3 DNA follows: TGTGCCAGCAGCAGGACTAGCGGGGGGGTAAAAGAGACCCAGTACTTC. Its translation is CASSRTSGGVKETQYF.

This clonotype has only a few counts. The chain has TRBV7-9 and TRBJ1-1; 9 nucleotides agree with TRBD1. The CDR3 is 14 amino acids. The junction had 4 bases not matched to a gene; V was cut back by 4 bases and J by 4 bases. CDR1 is SEHNR and CDR2 is FQNEAQ in the germline V gene (reference sequence). In DNA, the CDR3 is TGTGCCAGCAGCTGGACGACAGGGGGCACTGAAGCTTTCTTT. Translating it yields CASSWTTGGTEAFF.

On this clonotype itself: A much larger clone lies one base from this, so it may be a read error. The V and J genes are TRBV12-3 or TRBV12-4 and TRBJ1-2; tentative D call: TRBD1 (6 bases). The CDR3 runs to 14 residues. This chain's CDR3 is CASSGTPLVYGHTF. The CDR3 region has the DNA TGTGCCAGCAGTGGGACACCGCTAGTCTATGGCCACACCTTC.

This clonotype was seen more than once but under ten times. This chain links TRBV27 with TRBJ2-3; 13 bases map to TRBD2. CDR1 and CDR2 (germline): MNHEY, SMNVEV (reference sequence). The V gene end was trimmed by 4 bases and the J gene end by 0 bases; junction bases not matched to a gene: 7. The CDR3 contains 18 residues. CDR3 region: CASSSGTSGEPSTDTQYF. In DNA, the CDR3 is TGTGCCAGCAGTTCAGGGACTAGCGGGGAACCTAGCACAGATACGCAGTATTTT.

The chain carries TRBV20-1 and TRBJ1-5; the match to TRBD1 covers 8 bases. This CDR3 region has 14 residues. The trim removed 5 bases at V and 6 bases at J, leaving 9 bases unmatched. Germline assignment: CDR1 DFQATT and CDR2 SNEGSKA (reference sequence). The CDR3 here is CSAPDREGFQPQHF. The CDR3 DNA follows: TGCAGTGCTCCGGACAGGGAAGGATTTCAGCCCCAGCATTTT.

In DNA, the CDR3 is TGTGCCAGCAGCTTAACAGATGAAGGGAACACTGAAGCTTTCTTT. Translation gives CASSLTDEGNTEAFF. The chain joins TRBV7-3 to TRBJ1-1; D remains ambiguous. The CDR3 is 15 amino acids. V shed 0 bases and J shed 1 base, with 9 bases lying between them. CDR1 and CDR2 (germline): SGHTA, FQGTGA.

This clonotype was detected a few times. This chain joins TRBV7-9 and TRBJ2-2, with D possibly called TRBD1 or TRBD2 (5 bases each). The CDR3 runs to 15 residues. Trimming took 5 bases from V and 2 from J, leaving 12 bases between them. Germline V gene lookup returns CDR1 SEHNR and CDR2 FQNEAQ (reference sequence). The CDR3 protein is CASSPRGTNTGELFF. CDR3 nucleotide sequence: TGTGCCAGCAGCCCCCGTGGGACCAACACCGGGGAGCTGTTTTTT.

This chain joins TRBV7-9 and TRBJ1-1; a weak D match, TRBD1 (5 bases). The length of the CDR3 is 16 residues. The germline V and J ends were trimmed by 4 bases and 5 bases, with 20 bases remaining between them. Germline CDR1 SEHNR, CDR2 FQNEAQ (reference sequence). The DNA for the CDR3 is TGTGCCAGCAGCTCTCCGACATTCGCGGACAAGACTGAAGCTTTCTTT. Amino acid sequence: CASSSPTFADKTEAFF. Based on the CDR3 plus reference TRBV7-9 and TRBJ1-1, the full variable domain is DTGVSQNPRHKITKRGQNVTFRCDPISEHNRLYWYRQTLGQGPEFLTYFQNEAQLEKSRLLSDRFSAERPKGSFSTLEIQRTEQGDSAMYLCASSSPTFADKTEAFFGQGTRLTVV.

This clonotype was found a few times. The J gene is TRBJ1-1, the V gene TRBV4-1; a weak D match, TRBD1 (6 bases). The germline V and J ends were trimmed by 2 bases and 4 bases, with 11 bases remaining between them. This CDR3 spans 14 amino acids. Per the germline V gene, CDR1 is MGHRA and CDR2 is YSYEKL. CDR3: CASSQKQGGTEAFF. The CDR3 DNA follows: TGCGCCAGCAGCCAAAAACAGGGTGGCACTGAAGCTTTCTTT.

The rearrangement joins TRBV6-5 to TRBJ2-7; 9 nucleotides match TRBD1. The germline gives CDR1 MNHEY, CDR2 SVGAGI. The CDR3 contains 15 residues. V trimming: 5 bases; J trimming: 3 bases; junction bases outside the gene matches: 8. CDR3 coding DNA: TGTGCCAGCAGTGGACCCGACAGGGGGATCTACGAGCAGTACTTC. Its translation: CASSGPDRGIYEQYF.

This clonotype showed up just a few times. The chain uses TRBV7-9 and TRBJ1-1, with D maybe TRBD1 (5 bases). Trimming took 2 bases from V and 0 from J, leaving 13 bases between them. The CDR3 consists of 16 residues. Germline CDR1 reads SEHNR; CDR2 reads FQNEAQ (reference sequence). This CDR3 is CASSLPGGRVNTEAFF. DNA for the CDR3: TGTGCCAGCAGCTTACCTGGGGGTAGGGTGAACACTGAAGCTTTCTTT.

At least ten counts were recorded for this clonotype. The chain employs TRBV7-2 and TRBJ2-5; 11 bases map to TRBD2. Germline trimming cut 5 bases from V and 0 bases from J; bases unmatched to any gene: 5. The V gene's germline CDR1 is SGHTA and CDR2 FQGNSA. The CDR3 has 16 residues. CDR3 protein: CASSQLAGANQETQYF. DNA for the CDR3: TGTGCCAGCAGCCAACTAGCGGGGGCCAACCAAGAGACCCAGTACTTC. The variable domain in full, with the rest retrieved from reference TRBV7-2 and TRBJ2-5, is GAGVSQSPSNKVTEKGKDVELRCDPISGHTALYWYRQSLGQGLEFLIYFQGNSAPDKSGLPSDRFSAERTGGSVSTLTIQRTQQEDSAVYLCASSQLAGANQETQYFGPGTRLLVL.

This clonotype was counted a single time. V gene TRBV5-4 combines with J gene TRBJ2-5; 8 bases match TRBD2. The V gene end was trimmed by 4 bases and the J gene end by 5 bases; junction bases not matched to a gene: 13. This CDR3 region has 16 residues. Germline V gene sequence: CDR1 SGHNT, CDR2 YYREEE (reference sequence). The CDR3 sequence is CASSPSGGIWGETQYF. The DNA of the CDR3 is TGTGCCAGCAGCCCGAGCGGGGGTATATGGGGGGAGACCCAGTACTTC.

The V and J genes are TRBV7-8 and TRBJ1-4; D may be TRBD1 (5 bases). In germline, CDR1 is SGHVS, CDR2 FQNEAQ. Trimming shortened V by 5 bases and J by 0 bases, and 22 bases separated the two germline ends. The CDR3 sequence is 19 residues long. In DNA, the CDR3 is TGTGCCAGCAGCCGTCTGGGCAGGGAAGTCGTTGCAACTAATGAAAAACTGTTTTTT. This gives the protein CASSRLGREVVATNEKLFF. The full variable domain, in which reference TRBV7-8 and TRBJ1-4 provide the parts outside the CDR3, is GAGVSQSPRYKVAKRGQDVALRCDPISGHVSLFWYQQALGQGPEFLTYFQNEAQLDKSGLPSDRFFAERPEGSVSTLKIQRTQQEDSAVYLCASSRLGREVVATNEKLFFGSGTQLSVL.